One and the same sample provided the 16 T cell receptor beta chains below, sequenced in a study of blood T cell repertoires in COVID-19. Here immunoSEQ multiplex PCR was the method, and the copy in TCRdb shows in-frame clones only, minus some. Here the sample spans tens of thousands of clones, roughly 85% being singletons. The sequencing input was peripheral blood. The receptors were gathered from a man aged 60 to 75 with active or convalescent COVID-19.

This clone is a singleton in its sample. The CDR3 region has the DNA TGCAGCGTTGGGAGTACCGGGGAGCTGTTTTTT. Protein product: CSVGSTGELFF. The chain uses TRBV29-1 and TRBJ2-2; D is unclear. Trimming removed 4 bases from V and 5 bases from J, with 5 bases in between. CDR3 length: 11 residues. Germline V CDR1 and CDR2: SQVTM, ANQGSEA.

The chain has TRBV5-1 and TRBJ2-3; D is perhaps TRBD2 (7 bases). V dropped 4 bases and J dropped 3 bases, with 12 bases sitting between them. The CDR3 spans 14 residues. The germline gives CDR1 SGHRS, CDR2 YFSETQ. The CDR3 nucleotides read TGCGCCAGCAGCGGGGGGGGCCCAACAGATACGCAGTATTTT. Its translation is CASSGGGPTDTQYF.

This clone was seen a few times. In DNA form, the CDR3 reads TGTGCCAGCAGTTTAGTCTCAACGGGGGGACCCTTCGAGCAGTACTTC. This gives the protein CASSLVSTGGPFEQYF. The chain uses TRBV28 and TRBJ2-7; 7 nucleotides align to TRBD2. The CDR3 covers 16 residues. J lost 6 bases, V lost 2 bases, and 13 bases had no gene match. Germline assignment: CDR1 MDHEN and CDR2 SYDVKM.

This clone has at least ten counts. V gene TRBV4-2 combines with J gene TRBJ1-5, with D unresolved. The germline V gene encodes CDR1 LGHNA and CDR2 YNFKEQ. This CDR3 comprises 16 residues. Deletions cut 0 bases from V and 6 bases from J, with 15 bases between. The CDR3 region is CASSQDDGGGFQPQHF. For the CDR3, the DNA is TGTGCCAGCAGCCAAGATGACGGTGGCGGGTTTCAGCCCCAGCATTTT.

This clone was seen a single time. This rearrangement joins TRBV19 to TRBJ2-3, with 9 bases identical to TRBD1. CDR3 length equals 16 residues. CDR1 and CDR2 from the germline V gene are LNHDA and SQIVND (reference sequence). J was trimmed by 2 bases and V by 5 bases; bases with no gene match: 8. The CDR3 sequence: CASSARTGAYTDTQYF. CDR3 DNA sequence: TGTGCCAGTAGTGCGAGGACAGGGGCCTACACAGATACGCAGTATTTT.

The V call is TRBV11-2, the J call TRBJ2-7, with a possible D match to TRBD1 (6 bases). Germline loops: CDR1 SGHAT, CDR2 FQNNGV. Trimming removed 0 bases from V and 2 bases from J, with 11 bases in between. The CDR3 consists of 15 residues. For the CDR3, the DNA is TGTGCCAGCAGCTTAGATGGGGGCCCCCCCTACGAGCAGTACTTC. Amino acid sequence: CASSLDGGPPYEQYF.

The CDR3 loop is CASSWTGDNTGELFF. The CDR3 DNA follows: TGTGCCAGCAGCTGGACCGGGGATAACACCGGGGAGCTGTTTTTT. The chain employs TRBV5-5 and TRBJ2-2, with a possible D match to TRBD2 (5 bases). The CDR3 is made up of 15 amino acids. V was pared by 3 bases and J by 2 bases, with 11 bases between. The germline V gene has CDR1 SGHKS and CDR2 YYEKEE (reference sequence). Looking up the rest from reference TRBV5-5 and TRBJ2-2 gives the full variable domain: DAGVTQSPTHLIKTRGQQVTLRCSPISGHKSVSWYQQVLGQGPQFIFQYYEKEERGRGNFPDRFSARQFPNYSSELNVNALLLGDSALYLCASSWTGDNTGELFFGEGSRLTVL.

The chain combines TRBV5-1 with TRBJ2-2; 9 bases agree with TRBD2. The CDR3 totals 16 residues. Germline loops: CDR1 SGHRS, CDR2 YFSETQ. V lost 4 bases, J lost 1 base, and 5 bases stayed unmatched. CDR3 DNA sequence: TGCGCCAGCAGCACACTAGCGGGTCAGAACACCGGGGAGCTGTTTTTT. Amino acids: CASSTLAGQNTGELFF.

The V call is TRBV6-5, the J call TRBJ2-5; weak D call: TRBD2 (7 bases). The CDR3 totals 13 residues. The V end was cut by 6 bases, the J end by 3 bases, with 11 bases between. The germline V gene encodes CDR1 MNHEY and CDR2 SVGAGI. The CDR3 DNA sequence: TGTGCCAGCAGCTTAGGGGGGGAAGAGACCCAGTACTTC. As protein: CASSLGGEETQYF.

The genes are TRBV5-1 and TRBJ1-2, with 7 bases lining up with TRBD1. The V gene end was trimmed by 0 bases and the J gene end by 13 bases; junction bases not matched to a gene: 6. The CDR3 consists of 12 residues. Germline lookup yields CDR1 SGHRS and CDR2 YFSETQ. The CDR3 DNA is TGCGCCAGCAGCTTGGGGCGACAGGGACTCACCTTC. Its protein is CASSLGRQGLTF.

This clone was counted at least ten times. CDR3 DNA sequence: TGTGCCAGCAGTTTATCGGGGTGGTATGGCTACACCTTC. It translates to CASSLSGWYGYTF. The V gene is TRBV28, the J gene TRBJ1-2; no reliable D call. The CDR3 sequence is 13 residues long. Germline assignment: CDR1 MDHEN and CDR2 SYDVKM. Trimming pared 1 base from V and 5 bases from J, leaving 8 bases between.

The chain couples TRBV5-1 to TRBJ2-1, with 11 bases fitting TRBD2. CDR1 is SGHRS, CDR2 YFSETQ, per germline. J was trimmed by 4 bases and V by 5 bases; bases with no gene match: 8. The length of the CDR3 is 16 residues. CDR3 amino acids: CASSVSGGARYNEQFF. The DNA for the CDR3 is TGCGCCAGCAGTGTTAGCGGGGGGGCCAGGTACAATGAGCAGTTCTTC.

This clone occurred a few times. The J gene is TRBJ2-3, the V gene TRBV5-1; no clear D gene. The CDR3 has 13 residues. Germline values: CDR1 SGHRS, CDR2 YFSETQ. V lost 0 bases, J lost 7 bases, and 9 bases lay in between. The CDR3 is CASSLEVTNTQYF. The DNA for the CDR3 is TGCGCCAGCAGCTTGGAGGTAACTAATACGCAGTATTTT.

This clone was seen a handful of times. The V call is TRBV4-2, the J call TRBJ1-5; possibly TRBD1 for D (6 bases). The CDR3 totals 16 residues. The germline V gene has CDR1 LGHNA and CDR2 YNFKEQ. Trimming removed 1 base at V and 1 base at J, with 11 bases between. CDR3 residues: CASSQGSGQSNQPQHF. DNA of the CDR3: TGTGCCAGCAGCCAAGGCTCCGGACAGAGCAATCAGCCCCAGCATTTT.

By proportion, this clone is medium-sized. V usage is TRBV6-5 and J usage is TRBJ2-1, with D possibly TRBD2 on 6 matching bases. CDR1 and CDR2 from the germline V gene are MNHEY and SVGAGI. CDR3 length equals 12 residues. Trimming pared 2 bases from V and 9 bases from J, leaving 8 bases between. The CDR3 is CASSYGGTEQFF. The DNA of the CDR3 is TGTGCCAGCAGTTACGGAGGGACTGAGCAGTTCTTC.

The chain uses TRBV7-8 and TRBJ2-7; the match to TRBD2 covers 11 bases. This CDR3 comprises 16 residues. Per germline, CDR1 SGHVS and CDR2 FQNEAQ. Unmatched junction bases numbered 19, after V lost 6 bases and J lost 12 bases. The CDR3 DNA follows: TGTGCCAGCAGTTTTAGGGGGGGGACTAGCGGCTACGAGGGGTACTTC. Translation gives CASSFRGGTSGYEGYF.